This TCR beta chain stems from a study of identical twins. Regarding the study as a whole: The conclusions drew on cross-sectional statistical analysis instead of tracking the same donors. Fewer insertions characterized abundant cord blood beta clonotypes, whereas memory repertoires showed none.

V gave up 3 bases and J gave up 2 bases, with 9 bases separating them. This CDR3 is built from 14 residues. TCRdb used MiXCR to reprocess the 5' RACE reads, holding one entry per CDR3 protein. The table has about 720,000 distinct CDR3 sequences, over 8.5% seen once. Worth noting for this clonotype: The antigen remains unidentified.

These records were also assigned to another study, of yellow fever vaccine responses in identical twins.

The V gene is TRBV12-3 or TRBV12-4, the J gene TRBJ2-3; D gene ambiguous. The sequence was collected from a woman aged 18 to 35 in good health. Input material: PBMCs. The CDR3: CASSFRLSTDTQYF. The CDR3 coding sequence is TGTGCCAGCAGTTTTCGTCTTTCCACAGATACGCAGTATTTT.